This record concerns one T cell receptor (beta chain) sequence. What supplied the PBMCs was about 9.8 ml of fresh peripheral blood. This specimen comes from a study of Graves' ophthalmopathy and Graves' hyperthyroidism. Investigators amplified TCR beta CDR3 regions from RNA transcripts. In the first round, RT-PCR was carried out with HTBI primers, and a multiplex PCR formed the second round. TCRdb ran MiXCR on the multiplex PCR reads and lists one entry per CDR3 protein. The table has 40,000 to 50,000 distinct CDR3 sequences, roughly half seen once. This CDR3 region has 17 residues. V lost 2 bases and J lost 4, with 20 bases in between. In germline, CDR1 is LNHDA, CDR2 SQIVND (reference sequence).

This chain connects TRBV19 to TRBJ1-1; D may be TRBD1 (6 bases). Specimen: peripheral blood. The clonotype comes from an adult man with Graves' ophthalmopathy. The DNA for the CDR3 is TGTGCCAGTAGTATACCCCCGTTTTTTAGGGGGATCACTGAAGCTTTCTTT. It is translated as CASSIPPFFRGITEAFF. The full variable domain, with the rest looked up from reference TRBV19 and TRBJ1-1, is DGGITQSPKYLFRKEGQNVTLSCEQNLNHDAMYWYRQDPGQGLRLIYYSQIVNDFQKGDIAEGYSVSREKKESFPLTVTSAQKNPTAFYLCASSIPPFFRGITEAFFGQGTRLTVV.